The subject of this entry is one TCR beta chain. This clonotype was seen a few times. Its recognized antigen is unknown. Per-nucleotide qualities are absent, and no much larger clonotype sits a single base away. This sample stems from a study of early T cells in non-severe SARS-CoV-2 infection (dated by TCRdb to about 2021). With respect to the entire study: Bulk RNA from unsorted whole blood was used for TCR sequencing, so alpha and beta chains could not be paired. The paper's findings and limits, for the study overall: VDJdb matching was skewed toward anti-spike CD8 responses, so virus-specific expansions were likely underestimated and private and CD4 specificities were missed.

The study was a case-control design nested within a healthcare worker cohort in London, UK, with weekly nasopharyngeal swab PCR tests and blood sampling. Healthcare workers were enrolled in the week of the UK lockdown, from 23 to 31 March 2020, and were followed every week for up to roughly 15 weeks. Germline trimming: 4 bases from V, 4 bases from J; junction bases outside gene matches: 1. The CDR3 runs 12 residues from the cysteine to the phenylalanine. Just the 36-base CDR3 DNA is kept, in frame starting at base 1. The germline V gene supplies CDR1 SQVTM and CDR2 ANQGSEA. The library was prepared using 5' RACE. Sequenced on a NextSeq 500. The TCR library protocol attached unique molecular identifiers to individual cDNA molecules to correct for sequencing error and PCR bias. Both TCR alpha and beta chains were sequenced, and tight co-correlation was observed between alpha and beta sequence abundances in each sample. Processing in the source paper ran as follows. Decombinator V4 was used to annotate the V gene, J gene and CDR3 of the TCR sequences. TCRs were defined as expanded if a significant change between any two time points was detected under a Poisson model with p below 0.0001. TCR abundances were normalised to the total number of TCRs sequenced per sample and were expressed as counts per million. MAIT TCRs were defined by TRAV1-2 paired with TRAJ12, TRAJ20 or TRAJ33, and iNKT TCRs by TRAV10 paired with TRAJ18. VDJdb, accessed 1 November 2021, was searched for CMV, EBV and SARS-CoV-2 annotated TCRs, with TCRs annotated for multiple antigens excluded. Using fastp at Q25 and MiXCR, TCRdb reprocessed the public reads and kept productive beta chains. Each record represents a unique CDR3 protein, reported with the most common genes and DNA among its rows. It is TCRdb's table, rather than the study itself, that gives the V and J calls and clone size. In all, the sample holds tens of thousands of distinct CDR3 sequences, and roughly 12% of those were seen once. The ten largest clones capture about 5% of the sample.

The sequence is built from TRBV29-1 and TRBJ1-2; a stretch of 9 junction bases matches TRBD1. Material for sequencing was whole blood. The TCR comes from an adult who was a healthcare worker with PCR-confirmed SARS-CoV-2 infection or an uninfected control (not recorded which). The CDR3 protein sequence reads: CSVGQGGYGYTF. The base sequence is TGCAGCGTTGGACAGGGGGGCTATGGCTACACCTTC.